What follows describes a single TCR beta chain. Generated by immunoSEQ multiplex PCR, the TCRdb table keeps only in-frame clones and is missing some. The sample shows some 140,000 clones, 75% to 95% of them seen only once. This sample is part of a study of T cell responses to AZD1222 COVID-19 vaccine. CDR3 length: 13 amino acids. Germline V lookup: CDR1 LNHDA, CDR2 SQIVND (reference sequence). V was clipped by 3 bases and J by 8 bases; unmatched bases: 6. The sample consisted of peripheral blood, taken 28 days after the second AZD1222 dose. This receptor was obtained from an adult who received the AZD1222 COVID-19 vaccine. V usage is TRBV19 and J usage is TRBJ1-2; 7 bases are shared with TRBD1. CDR3 bases: TGTGCCAGTAGTATTAGTGGGACAGTGGGCTACACCTTC. Translated, it gives CASSISGTVGYTF.